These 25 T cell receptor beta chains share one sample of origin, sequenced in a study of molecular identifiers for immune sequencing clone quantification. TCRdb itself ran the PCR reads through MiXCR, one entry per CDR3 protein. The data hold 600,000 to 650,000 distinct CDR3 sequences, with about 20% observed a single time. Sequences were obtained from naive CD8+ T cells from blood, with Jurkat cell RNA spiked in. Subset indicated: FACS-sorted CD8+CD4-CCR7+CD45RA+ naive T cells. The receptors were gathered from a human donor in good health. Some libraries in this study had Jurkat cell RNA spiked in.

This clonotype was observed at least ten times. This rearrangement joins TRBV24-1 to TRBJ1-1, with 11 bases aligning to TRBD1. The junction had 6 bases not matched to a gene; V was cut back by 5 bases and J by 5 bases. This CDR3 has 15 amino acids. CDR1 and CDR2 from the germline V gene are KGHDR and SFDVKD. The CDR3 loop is CATSAPGTGGTEAFF. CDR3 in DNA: TGTGCCACCAGTGCCCCGGGGACAGGGGGGACTGAAGCTTTCTTT.

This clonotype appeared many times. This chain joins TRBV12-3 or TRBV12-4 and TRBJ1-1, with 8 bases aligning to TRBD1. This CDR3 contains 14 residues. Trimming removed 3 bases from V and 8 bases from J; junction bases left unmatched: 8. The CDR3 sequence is CASSLIIRDREAFF. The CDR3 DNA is TGTGCCAGCAGTTTGATAATCCGGGACAGGGAAGCTTTCTTT.

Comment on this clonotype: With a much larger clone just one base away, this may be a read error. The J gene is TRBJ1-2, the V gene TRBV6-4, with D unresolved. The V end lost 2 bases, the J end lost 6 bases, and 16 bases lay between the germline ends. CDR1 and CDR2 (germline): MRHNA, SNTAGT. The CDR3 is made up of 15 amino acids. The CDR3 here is CASSDTNPYSDGYTF. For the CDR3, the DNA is TGTGCCAGCAGTGACACGAATCCTTACTCCGATGGCTACACCTTC.

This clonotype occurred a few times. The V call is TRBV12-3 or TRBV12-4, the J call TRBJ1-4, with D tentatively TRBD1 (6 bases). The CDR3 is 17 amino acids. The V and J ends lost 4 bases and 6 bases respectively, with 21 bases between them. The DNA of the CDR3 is TGTGCCAGCAGTTCCTATCTGGGGGGGGACAAGCATGAAAAACTGTTTTTT. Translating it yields CASSSYLGGDKHEKLFF.

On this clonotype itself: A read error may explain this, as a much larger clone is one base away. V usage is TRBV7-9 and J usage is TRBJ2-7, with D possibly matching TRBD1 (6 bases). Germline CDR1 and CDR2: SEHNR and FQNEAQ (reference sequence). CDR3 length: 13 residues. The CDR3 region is CAGSARGEYEQYF. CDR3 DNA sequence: TGTGCCGGCAGTGCCAGGGGAGAGTACGAGCAGTACTTC.

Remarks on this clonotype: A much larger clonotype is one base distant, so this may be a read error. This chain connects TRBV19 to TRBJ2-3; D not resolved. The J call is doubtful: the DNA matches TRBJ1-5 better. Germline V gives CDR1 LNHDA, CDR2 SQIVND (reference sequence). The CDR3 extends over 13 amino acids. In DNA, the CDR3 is TGTGCCACCGGAGCGGCTAGCACAGATACGCAGCATTTT. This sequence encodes CATGAASTDTQHF.

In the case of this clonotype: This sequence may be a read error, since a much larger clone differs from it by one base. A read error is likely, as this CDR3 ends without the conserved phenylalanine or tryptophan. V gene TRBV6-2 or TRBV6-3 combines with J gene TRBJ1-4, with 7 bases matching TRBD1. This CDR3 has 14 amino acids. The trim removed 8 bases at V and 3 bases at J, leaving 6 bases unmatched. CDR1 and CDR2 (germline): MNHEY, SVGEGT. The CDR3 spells CASGRDSSNEKLFS. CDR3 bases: TGTGCCAGCGGACGGGACAGCTCTAATGAAAAACTGTTTTCT.

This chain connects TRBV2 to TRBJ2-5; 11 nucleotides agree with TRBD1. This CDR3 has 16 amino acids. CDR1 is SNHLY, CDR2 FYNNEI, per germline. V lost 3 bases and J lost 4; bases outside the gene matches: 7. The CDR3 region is CASSDHVGQGGETQYF. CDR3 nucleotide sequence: TGTGCCAGCAGTGACCACGTGGGACAGGGGGGAGAGACCCAGTACTTC.

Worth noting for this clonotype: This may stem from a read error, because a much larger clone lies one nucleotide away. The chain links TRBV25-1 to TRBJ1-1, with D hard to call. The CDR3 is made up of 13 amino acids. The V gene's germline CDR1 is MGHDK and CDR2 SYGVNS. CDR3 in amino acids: CVSRLWENTEAFF. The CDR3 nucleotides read TGTGTCAGCCGTCTCTGGGAAAACACTGAAGCTTTCTTT.

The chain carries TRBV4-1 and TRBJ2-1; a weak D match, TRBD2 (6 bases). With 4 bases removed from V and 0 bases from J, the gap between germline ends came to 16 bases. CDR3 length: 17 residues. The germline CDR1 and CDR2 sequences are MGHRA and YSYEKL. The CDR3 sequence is CASSLEPLATSYNEQFF. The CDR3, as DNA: TGCGCCAGCAGCCTCGAACCCCTAGCGACCTCCTACAATGAGCAGTTCTTC.

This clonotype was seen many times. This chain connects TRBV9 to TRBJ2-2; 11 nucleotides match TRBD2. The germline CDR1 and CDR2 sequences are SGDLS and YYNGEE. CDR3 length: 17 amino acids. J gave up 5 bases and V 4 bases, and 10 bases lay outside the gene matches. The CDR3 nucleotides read TGTGCCAGCAGCCCCCCCCGGGGGACTAGCGGAACCGGGGAGCTGTTTTTT. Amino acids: CASSPPRGTSGTGELFF.

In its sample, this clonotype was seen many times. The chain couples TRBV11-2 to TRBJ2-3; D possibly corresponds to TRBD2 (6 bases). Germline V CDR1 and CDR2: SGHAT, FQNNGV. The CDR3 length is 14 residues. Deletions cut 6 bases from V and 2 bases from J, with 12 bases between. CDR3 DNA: TGTGCCAGCAGTCGGGGGAGTGACACAGATACGCAGTATTTT. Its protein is CASSRGSDTDTQYF.

This CDR3 is CASSVAKTSAHNEQFF. CDR3 DNA sequence: TGTGCCAGCAGCGTAGCGAAAACTAGCGCCCACAATGAGCAGTTCTTC. This sequence joins TRBV9 and TRBJ2-1, with TRBD2 identical over 7 bases. Germline V CDR1 and CDR2: SGDLS, YYNGEE. CDR3 size: 16 residues. The junction had 8 bases not matched to a gene; V was cut back by 0 bases and J by 5 bases.

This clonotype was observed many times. The CDR3 is CASSKALGLAEETQYF. For the CDR3, the DNA is TGTGCCAGCAGCAAGGCCCTCGGACTAGCCGAAGAGACCCAGTACTTC. The V gene is TRBV21-1, the J gene TRBJ2-5; TRBD2, the D gene given by the table, was not confirmed from the DNA. TRBV21-1 is a recognized pseudogene. This CDR3 has 16 residues.

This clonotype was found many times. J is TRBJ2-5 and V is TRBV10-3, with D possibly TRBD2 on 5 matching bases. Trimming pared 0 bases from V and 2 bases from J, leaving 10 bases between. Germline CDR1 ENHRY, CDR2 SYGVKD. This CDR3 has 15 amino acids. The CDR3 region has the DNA TGTGCCATCAGTGAGTCAGGAGCGGATCAAGAGACCCAGTACTTC. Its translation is CAISESGADQETQYF.

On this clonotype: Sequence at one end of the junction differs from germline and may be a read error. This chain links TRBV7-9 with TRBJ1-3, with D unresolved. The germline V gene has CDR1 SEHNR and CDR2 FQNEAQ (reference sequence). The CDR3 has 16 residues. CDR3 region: CPSSQDLITPGNTIYF. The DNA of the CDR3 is TGTCCCAGCAGCCAAGACCTCATAACCCCTGGAAACACCATATATTTT.

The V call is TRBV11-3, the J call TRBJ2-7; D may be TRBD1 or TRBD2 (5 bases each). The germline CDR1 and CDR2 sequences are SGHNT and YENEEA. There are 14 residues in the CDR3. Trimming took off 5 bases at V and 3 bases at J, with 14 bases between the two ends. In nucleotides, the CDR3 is TGTGCCAGCAGCCCCCGGGACGTGAACTACGAGCAGTACTTC. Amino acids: CASSPRDVNYEQYF.

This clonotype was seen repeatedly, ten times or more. The CDR3 protein is CSASSGDTQYF. In nucleotides, the CDR3 is TGCAGTGCTAGCTCCGGGGATACGCAGTATTTT. The chain links TRBV20-1 to TRBJ2-3, with D unclear. V lost 3 bases to trimming and J lost 6 bases, with 7 bases between them. The CDR3 length is 11 residues. Germline values: CDR1 DFQATT, CDR2 SNEGSKA (reference sequence).

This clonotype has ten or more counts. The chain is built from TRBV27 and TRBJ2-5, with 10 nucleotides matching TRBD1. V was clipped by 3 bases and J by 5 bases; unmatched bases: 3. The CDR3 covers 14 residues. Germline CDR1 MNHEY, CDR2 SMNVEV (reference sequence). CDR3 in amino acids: CASSFGTGAETQYF. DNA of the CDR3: TGTGCCAGCAGTTTCGGGACAGGGGCGGAGACCCAGTACTTC.

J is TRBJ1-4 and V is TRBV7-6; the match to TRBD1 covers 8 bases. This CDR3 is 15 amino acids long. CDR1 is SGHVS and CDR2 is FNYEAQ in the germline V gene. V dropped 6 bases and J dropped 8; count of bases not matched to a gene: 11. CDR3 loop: CASSRTDREREKLFF. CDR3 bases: TGTGCCAGCAGTCGCACGGACAGGGAGAGGGAAAAACTGTTTTTT.

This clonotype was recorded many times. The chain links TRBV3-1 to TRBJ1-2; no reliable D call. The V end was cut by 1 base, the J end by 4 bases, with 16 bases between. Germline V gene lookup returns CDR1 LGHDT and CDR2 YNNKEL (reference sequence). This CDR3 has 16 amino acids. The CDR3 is CASSQVMTASGYGYTF. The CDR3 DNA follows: TGTGCCAGCAGCCAAGTTATGACCGCTTCAGGCTATGGCTACACCTTC.

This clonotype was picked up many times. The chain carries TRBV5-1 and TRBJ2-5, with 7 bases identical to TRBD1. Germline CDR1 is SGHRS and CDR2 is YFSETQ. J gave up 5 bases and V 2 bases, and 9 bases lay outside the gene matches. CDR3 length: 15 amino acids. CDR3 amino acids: CASSFKGGAGETQYF. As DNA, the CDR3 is TGCGCCAGCAGCTTTAAAGGGGGCGCCGGGGAGACCCAGTACTTC.

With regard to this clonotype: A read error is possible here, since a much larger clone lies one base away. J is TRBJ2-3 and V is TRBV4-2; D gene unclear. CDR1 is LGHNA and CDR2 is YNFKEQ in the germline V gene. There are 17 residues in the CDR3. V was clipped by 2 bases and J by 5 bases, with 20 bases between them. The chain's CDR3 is CASSQLSATTFIDTQYF. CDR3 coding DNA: TGTGCCAGCAGCCAATTAAGCGCGACAACGTTTATAGATACGCAGTATTTT.

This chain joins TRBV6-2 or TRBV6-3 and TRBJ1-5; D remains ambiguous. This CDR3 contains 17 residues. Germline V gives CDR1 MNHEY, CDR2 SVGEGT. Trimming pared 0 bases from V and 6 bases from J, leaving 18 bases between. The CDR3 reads CASSYSTVSAGSQPQHF. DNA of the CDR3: TGTGCCAGCAGTTACTCAACCGTATCCGCCGGTAGTCAGCCCCAGCATTTT.

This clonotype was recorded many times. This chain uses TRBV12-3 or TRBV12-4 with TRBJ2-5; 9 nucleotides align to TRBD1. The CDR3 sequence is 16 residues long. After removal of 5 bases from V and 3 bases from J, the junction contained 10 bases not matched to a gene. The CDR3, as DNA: TGTGCCAGCAGTCGCCAGGGACAGGGTGAGGAAGAGACCCAGTACTTC. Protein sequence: CASSRQGQGEEETQYF.